Listed below are T cell receptor beta chains from one sample, sequenced in a study of early T cells in non-severe SARS-CoV-2 infection. TCRdb re-analysed the 5' RACE reads in MiXCR, keeping a single row per CDR3 protein. Among about 75,000 distinct CDR3 sequences, about 10% were seen once, and the ten largest hold approximately 12%. This material consisted of whole blood, taken at baseline. The receptors were gathered from an adult who was a healthcare worker with PCR-confirmed SARS-CoV-2 infection or an uninfected control (not recorded which). The CDR3 runs from the conserved cysteine through the conserved F or W. D genes are given only for firm matches. Not every row has a clone size; where given, it reads once, few, many or a size class.

D gene: -; V gene: TRBV14; clone size: -; CDR3 protein: CASSQAPDIVTGELFF
D gene: TRBD2; V gene: TRBV27; clone size: few; CDR3 protein: CASRLAGAYEQFF
D gene: -; V gene: TRBV6-5; clone size: many; CDR3 protein: CASSYGGRYNSPLHF
D gene: -; V gene: TRBV12-3/TRBV12-4; clone size: many; CDR3 protein: CASSAQFYGYTF
D gene: -; V gene: TRBV20-1; clone size: -; CDR3 protein: CSAKIQGPNTGELFF
D gene: -; V gene: TRBV9; clone size: -; CDR3 protein: CASSMSRDRPNTGELFF
D gene: -; V gene: TRBV20-1; clone size: few; CDR3 protein: CSALRPANSPYEQYF
D gene: -; V gene: TRBV28; clone size: -; CDR3 protein: CASRLRGPHSGNTIYF
D gene: -; V gene: TRBV4-3; clone size: few; CDR3 protein: CASSQNSGSYNEQFF
D gene: -; V gene: TRBV7-2; clone size: -; CDR3 protein: CASSLGIAYGYTF
D gene: -; V gene: TRBV29-1; clone size: few; CDR3 protein: CSVWQRNEQFF
D gene: -; V gene: TRBV6-5; clone size: -; CDR3 protein: CASSYSQEGYGYTF
D gene: -; V gene: TRBV6-5; clone size: few; CDR3 protein: CASRKQGRDTQYF
D gene: -; V gene: TRBV28; clone size: many; CDR3 protein: CASSLPGFVMNTEAFF
D gene: TRBD1; V gene: TRBV27; clone size: -; CDR3 protein: CASSTTPQIGTGRSPLHF
D gene: -; V gene: TRBV7-6; clone size: -; CDR3 protein: CASSADRNTEAFF
D gene: -; V gene: TRBV28; clone size: medium-sized; CDR3 protein: CASRNHRDTGNTIYF
D gene: -; V gene: TRBV2; clone size: few; CDR3 protein: CARQTAMNTEAFF
D gene: TRBD2; V gene: TRBV3-1; clone size: -; CDR3 protein: CASSQGTSFKQYF
D gene: -; V gene: TRBV20-1; clone size: -; CDR3 protein: CSARDLTTNTGELFF
D gene: TRBD2; V gene: TRBV11-2; clone size: many; CDR3 protein: CASSFQLAGGFYNEQFF
D gene: -; V gene: TRBV28; clone size: few; CDR3 protein: CASSQGRKYGYTF
D gene: -; V gene: TRBV6-6; clone size: -; CDR3 protein: CASQGWNSPLHF
D gene: TRBD2; V gene: TRBV3-1; clone size: many; CDR3 protein: CASSPGTSGGYQETQYF
D gene: -; V gene: TRBV2; clone size: many; CDR3 protein: CASRFDRNTEAFF
D gene: -; V gene: TRBV2; clone size: -; CDR3 protein: CASSYDSSNQPQHF
D gene: -; V gene: TRBV20-1; clone size: -; CDR3 protein: CSAKISETQYF
D gene: TRBD1; V gene: TRBV6-6; clone size: many; CDR3 protein: CASSVQGTYEQYF
D gene: -; V gene: TRBV12-3/TRBV12-4; clone size: -; CDR3 protein: CASSLAPASAYQETQYF
D gene: -; V gene: TRBV12-3/TRBV12-4; clone size: -; CDR3 protein: CASSPGGGREAFF
D gene: -; V gene: TRBV7-9; clone size: many; CDR3 protein: CASSWGVSTEAFF
D gene: TRBD1; V gene: TRBV4-1; clone size: few; CDR3 protein: CASSQEGQGQPQHF
D gene: -; V gene: TRBV7-9; clone size: -; CDR3 protein: CASSEPGFLDTGELFF
D gene: -; V gene: TRBV6-5; clone size: few; CDR3 protein: CASSSLGARVGDGYTF
D gene: -; V gene: TRBV14; clone size: -; CDR3 protein: CASSPSWLEQYF
D gene: TRBD1; V gene: TRBV6-2/TRBV6-3; clone size: many; CDR3 protein: CASSRQGSTEAFF
D gene: -; V gene: TRBV6-1; clone size: many; CDR3 protein: CASSVGGQETQYF
D gene: -; V gene: TRBV7-2; clone size: -; CDR3 protein: CASSVQPGDTEAFF
D gene: -; V gene: TRBV6-1; clone size: -; CDR3 protein: CASRGIGFGSYNSPLHF
D gene: TRBD1; V gene: TRBV28; clone size: many; CDR3 protein: CASKYGTGVTDTQYF
D gene: -; V gene: TRBV29-1; clone size: -; CDR3 protein: CSVDSAFGQFF
D gene: -; V gene: TRBV2; clone size: -; CDR3 protein: CASHSWREQETQYF
D gene: -; V gene: TRBV5-6; clone size: -; CDR3 protein: CASSLLGWNTEAFF
D gene: -; V gene: TRBV7-2; clone size: -; CDR3 protein: CASSYGRMMNTEAFF
D gene: TRBD1; V gene: TRBV6-4; clone size: -; CDR3 protein: CASIQGGYNSPLHF
D gene: -; V gene: TRBV6-5; clone size: few; CDR3 protein: CASSYSAGLGSDTQYF
D gene: TRBD2; V gene: TRBV10-3; clone size: -; CDR3 protein: CAISELAGEQFF